Reported below is one T cell receptor (beta chain). TCRdb's table, derived via immunoSEQ multiplex PCR, lists solely in-frame clones and lacks some. The sample lists more than 110,000 clones; more than 90% were seen once. These data originate in a study of control samples from healthy donors and cancer patients. Germline V gene sequence: CDR1 SGHNT, CDR2 YYREEE (reference sequence). This CDR3 spans 15 amino acids. The V end was cut by 0 bases, the J end by 3 bases, with 10 bases between. Sequencing used blood. The chain employs TRBV5-4 and TRBJ1-3; D gene uncertain. The clonotype comes from a man aged 25 to 40 in good health. CDR3 in DNA: TGTGCCAGCAGCTTGGAAAACGGACGTGGAAACACCATATATTTT. It translates to CASSLENGRGNTIYF.